The sequence of this T cell receptor beta chain was determined in a study of beta chain features in type 1 diabetes (dated by TCRdb to between 2018 and 2020). Describing the broader study: Mean age, gender distribution, total cell number and subset yield were not different between patients and healthy donors. Regulatory and stem cell-like memory subsets were obtained from only 8 patients and about 8 healthy donors, while naive and central memory subsets were obtained from all 30 or so donors. The study compared TCRB repertoires of sorted circulating CD4+ T cell subsets between recently diagnosed type 1 diabetes patients and matched healthy donors. A total of roughly 99,000,000 sorted cells were examined across all samples, and the number of cells per subset was strongly correlated with RNA yield.

The High Capacity cDNA Reverse Transcription Kit was used to reverse transcribe all of the isolated RNA, meaning that expressed TCRB transcripts were what got sequenced. Naive, central memory and regulatory T cell samples underwent deep immunoSEQ sequencing, averaging about 3.5 million total reads per sample. After sorted cells were lysed in RLT buffer, RNA was extracted with DNase-treated RNeasy Micro or Mini kits, with the choice depending on cell number. To prevent cross-contamination, every cell subset was processed on its own, while patient and healthy donor samples were processed together. The immunoSEQ multiplex PCR was used to amplify TCRB sequences from cDNA, yielding 87-bp fragments that span the CDR3 region. The amplicons were sequenced using the Illumina HiSeq platform. Turning to the authors' computational methods: PCR bias was computationally corrected using synthetic template baselines, reads within Hamming distance 2 were collapsed, and singletons that could not be merged were discarded. Reads were aligned against IMGT so that V, D and J genes, CDR3 length and insertions or deletions at six rearrangement sites could be assigned. Clonotype counts were normalized to sorted cell number within each subset before computing true diversity and Gini coefficients with the tcR R package. The overlap coefficient, calculated on TCRB nucleotide sequences, was used to quantify repertoire sharing. Out-of-frame TCRB sequences from naive cells were analyzed as a proxy for the pre-selection repertoire. TCRdb mirrors the immuneACCESS table, restricted to in-frame sequences. Some clones are absent from its copies; in checked studies, under half trace to an unresolved V gene, and the reason for the others is unknown. The V and J calls and the clone size are those of that table, but D and trimming were determined from the DNA. The sample profile shows roughly 240,000 clones; approximately 24% of them were found once. 0.012% of the sample lies in the top ten.

The study at large found these results: Shorter templates might have been favored by PCR, but patient and control samples were amplified and corrected together, so both groups would have been affected equally by any skew. Because the HLA sub-analyses included only small numbers of individuals, any influence of HLA type on TCRB rearrangement was left unresolved. Sequencing cDNA rather than genomic DNA could over-represent highly expressing activated cells, although activation and CD3 levels did not differ between groups. Naive, central memory and regulatory TCRB repertoires appeared to be more similar among patients than among healthy donors. At VDJ recombination sites, patients with type 1 diabetes made fewer insertions and deleted more nucleotides, a pattern implying thymic rearrangement abnormalities. In all four CD4+ subsets, TCRB CDR3 length was moderately but significantly shorter in type 1 diabetes patients.

This clone came up a few times. No cognate antigen has been identified for it. No base qualities exist here, and no much larger clone lies one base off it. From each donor, a single peripheral blood sample of approximately 110 mL on average was drawn into heparinised tubes. Using a panel that included CD45RO, CCR7, CD25, CD127, CD95 and CD27, naive, central memory, regulatory and stem cell-like memory CD4+ T cells were sorted on a BD FACSAria II. Every sorted population had a purity above 98%. PBMCs were isolated right away by Lymphoprep density gradient centrifugation and were stained directly, without culture. To minimize batch effects, samples were stained and sorted in pairs, one healthy donor with one patient per experiment. The receptor was isolated from a woman aged 25-40 years with type 1 diabetes. Sequencing was done on a sample of naive CD4+ T cells from blood. This specimen's cell subset or site label, interpreted: true naive CD4+ T cells.

The sequenced DNA is TGTGCCAGCTCTTCCACACAGGGGGCCACTGAAGCTTTCTTT. Its translation is CASSSTQGATEAFF. Recombination connected TRBV18 to TRBJ1-1, with 9 bases aligning to TRBD1. The CDR3 contains 14 residues, cysteine and phenylalanine counted. Solely the CDR3 DNA is kept, with 42 bases framed from the first base. CDR1 is given as KGHSH and CDR2 as LQKENI, both from the germline V gene. Trimming accounts for 6 bases at V and 4 bases at J, while the number of junction bases matched to no gene is 6.